These 13 T cell receptor beta chains were sequenced from one sample in a study of blood T cell repertoires in COVID-19. Generated by immunoSEQ multiplex PCR, the TCRdb table keeps only in-frame clones and is missing some. Of around 180,000 clones listed, 70% to 90% are singletons. The sample taken for sequencing was peripheral blood. These receptors were taken from a human donor with active or convalescent COVID-19. The donor label of this sample is uncertain.

This clone appeared a single time. This chain uses TRBV7-6 with TRBJ2-7, with 11 bases that match TRBD2. The CDR3 runs to 15 residues. With 3 bases clipped from V and 2 bases from J, the junction kept 3 bases outside the gene matches. CDR1 is SGHVS and CDR2 is FNYEAQ in the germline V gene. The CDR3 loop is CASSLTSGATYEQYF. In DNA, the CDR3 is TGTGCCAGCAGCTTGACTAGCGGGGCTACCTACGAGCAGTACTTC.

Note on this clone: A junction boundary mismatches the germline segment, possibly from a read error. This chain links TRBV2 with TRBJ2-5, with D hard to call. CDR3 size: 13 residues. Germline values: CDR1 SNHLY, CDR2 FYNNEI. This CDR3 is CASSEGLGETQYF. The CDR3 nucleotides read TGTGCCAGCAGCGAAGGCCTCGGAGAGACCCAGTACTTC.

This clone was observed a few times. The CDR3 DNA is TGTGCCAGCAGCTACGGACAGAACACCGGGGAGCTGTTTTTT. Translated, it gives CASSYGQNTGELFF. V is TRBV7-6 and J is TRBJ2-2; tentative D call: TRBD1 (5 bases). V lost 4 bases and J 1 base, leaving 7 bases between the germline ends. Germline V gene data show CDR1 as SGHVS and CDR2 as FNYEAQ. The CDR3 sequence is 14 residues long.

The chain uses TRBV9 and TRBJ1-1, with 7 bases identical to TRBD1. V lost 4 bases to trimming and J lost 4 bases; unmatched junction nucleotides: 4. Germline V gene sequence: CDR1 SGDLS, CDR2 YYNGEE. This CDR3 has 13 residues. In DNA, the CDR3 is TGTGCCAGCAGCCCGCAGGGGGTCACTGAAGCTTTCTTT. It encodes CASSPQGVTEAFF.

The J gene is TRBJ2-5, the V gene TRBV28; D unresolved. With 6 bases removed from V and 7 bases from J, the gap between germline ends came to 12 bases. The CDR3 loop spans 12 amino acids. Germline values: CDR1 MDHEN, CDR2 SYDVKM. The CDR3 sequence is CASRPPSGTQYF. The CDR3 coding sequence is TGTGCCAGCAGACCCCCGTCGGGGACCCAGTACTTC.

The CDR3 DNA reads TGTGCCAGCAGCCCGACAGGGGGCGTCAGCTCTGGGGCCAACGTCCTGACTTTC. It encodes CASSPTGGVSSGANVLTF. V gene TRBV7-9 combines with J gene TRBJ2-6, with 10 nucleotides matching TRBD1. This CDR3 has 18 amino acids. V lost 5 bases to trimming and J lost 0 bases; unmatched junction nucleotides: 7. The germline CDR1 and CDR2 sequences are SEHNR and FQNEAQ (reference sequence).

The chain couples TRBV9 to TRBJ2-3; weak D call: TRBD1 (6 bases). Germline loops: CDR1 SGDLS, CDR2 YYNGEE. The V gene lost 0 bases and the J gene lost 5 bases, with 10 bases spanning the gap. CDR3 size: 14 residues. In DNA form, the CDR3 reads TGTGCCAGCAGCGTAGGACAGGCAGGAGATACGCAGTATTTT. The encoded protein is CASSVGQAGDTQYF. The full variable domain, rest sourced from reference TRBV9 and TRBJ2-3, is DSGVTQTPKHLITATGQRVTLRCSPRSGDLSVYWYQQSLDQGLQFLIQYYNGEERAKGNILERFSAQQFPDLHSELNLSSLELGDSALYFCASSVGQAGDTQYFGPGTRLTVL.

J is TRBJ2-7 and V is TRBV2; D is perhaps TRBD1 (6 bases). The V gene lost 4 bases and the J gene lost 5 bases, with 15 bases spanning the gap. Per germline, CDR1 SNHLY and CDR2 FYNNEI. This CDR3 has 14 amino acids. CDR3 sequence reads: CASSVRGRMDEQYF. CDR3 sequence (DNA): TGTGCCAGCAGTGTCAGGGGCCGCATGGACGAGCAGTACTTC.

This sequence joins TRBV4-1 and TRBJ2-3; 7 bases line up with TRBD2. CDR1 MGHRA and CDR2 YSYEKL come from the germline V gene. The CDR3 has 13 residues. V lost 2 bases to trimming and J lost 8 bases; unmatched junction nucleotides: 4. CDR3 region: CASSQLPGGTQYF. In DNA, the CDR3 is TGCGCCAGCAGCCAATTACCGGGGGGTACGCAGTATTTT.

V gene TRBV3-1 (or the pseudogene TRBV3-2) combines with J gene TRBJ2-5; 7 nucleotides align to TRBD2. The germline CDR1 and CDR2 sequences are LGHDT and YNNKEL (reference sequence). CDR3 size: 16 residues. Trimming removed 0 bases from V and 5 bases from J; junction bases left unmatched: 9. CDR3 in amino acids: CASSQDRRASGETQYF. DNA for the CDR3: TGTGCCAGCAGCCAAGATCGTCGGGCTAGCGGCGAGACCCAGTACTTC.

The gene calls are TRBV7-2 and TRBJ1-6; D is uncertain. The V end lost 1 base, the J end lost 9 bases, and 13 bases lay between the germline ends. This CDR3 contains 15 residues. From germline, CDR1 is SGHTA and CDR2 FQGNSA. This CDR3 reads CASSLGLLSGSPLHF. The CDR3 nucleotides are TGTGCCAGCAGCTTAGGCCTCCTCTCGGGTTCACCCCTCCACTTT.

Only one count was recorded for this clone. The gene calls are TRBV7-8 and TRBJ2-3, with 8 bases that match TRBD1. J lost 3 bases, V lost 2 bases, and 7 bases had no gene match. From germline, CDR1 is SGHVS and CDR2 FQNEAQ. This CDR3 is 16 amino acids long. The CDR3 region is CASSLRQGAITDTQYF. The CDR3 DNA is TGTGCCAGCAGCTTACGCCAGGGGGCCATAACAGATACGCAGTATTTT. Drawing the rest from reference TRBV7-8 and TRBJ2-3, the complete variable domain is GAGVSQSPRYKVAKRGQDVALRCDPISGHVSLFWYQQALGQGPEFLTYFQNEAQLDKSGLPSDRFFAERPEGSVSTLKIQRTQQEDSAVYLCASSLRQGAITDTQYFGPGTRLTVL.

V is TRBV6-1 and J is TRBJ1-6; the D is unclear. CDR1 and CDR2 (germline): MNHNS, SASEGT. The CDR3 spans 15 residues. Trimming took off 1 base at V and 4 bases at J, with 8 bases between the two ends. The DNA for the CDR3 is TGTGCCAGCAGTGAAGGCGCAGGTTATAATTCACCCCTCCACTTT. It yields the protein CASSEGAGYNSPLHF.